This T cell receptor (beta chain) comes out of a study of shared clonotypes between healthy human individuals. J gave up 7 bases and V 3 bases, and 9 bases lay outside the gene matches. The CDR3 runs 16 residues. Germline V gene sequence: CDR1 MGHDK, CDR2 SYGVNS. Naive CD8 populations comprised CD45RO-negative cells positively selected for CCR7, excluding terminally differentiated effector memory CD45RA+ cells. Each sample came from a Caucasian adult donor living in Nashville, Tennessee. General observations from the study: Owing to a small donor count, the genetic and exposure-history diversity represented was limited. Larger estimated richness was generally seen in naive subsets than in memory subsets.

Each replicate PCR on the sorted subsets used approximately 200 ng DNA (approximately 33,000 T cell genomes). This table comes from immunoSEQ multiplex PCR, and its TCRdb copy is limited to in-frame clones, with some not included. Altogether a few million clones are present, about 93% being singletons, with the ten largest covering about 1.7%. This clone was counted a single time. Its cognate antigen is unknown. The sequenced sample consisted of naive CD8+ T cells from PBMCs. V gene TRBV25-1 combines with J gene TRBJ1-2; 12 nucleotides line up with TRBD1. The sequence was collected from a man aged 18 to 35 in good health. Some clones in this sample may be carry-over from other donors' samples. CDR3 protein: CASSDTAGQGASGYTF. CDR3 in DNA: TGTGCCAGCAGTGATACCGCGGGACAGGGGGCCTCTGGCTACACCTTC.